The 10 T cell receptor beta chains reported below all come from one sample, sequenced in a study of molecular identifiers for immune sequencing clone quantification. TCRdb reprocessed the PCR reads with MiXCR, giving one entry per CDR3 protein. The sample includes 85,000 to 90,000 distinct CDR3 sequences, roughly 19% of them seen just once. The sequencing sample was made of naive CD8+ T cells from blood, with Jurkat cell RNA spiked in. Subset: FACS-sorted CD8+CD4-CCR7+CD45RA+ naive T cells. These receptors all come from a human donor in good health. Some libraries in this study had Jurkat cell RNA spiked in.

The table lists this clonotype with many counts. This chain joins TRBV27 and TRBJ2-3; D is undetermined. Looked up from germline, CDR1 is MNHEY and CDR2 is SMNVEV (reference sequence). V was clipped by 3 bases and J by 6 bases, with 10 bases between them. The CDR3 loop spans 13 amino acids. The CDR3 protein is CASSFGDWDTQYF. The CDR3 DNA follows: TGTGCCAGCAGTTTCGGTGACTGGGATACGCAGTATTTT.

Comment on this clonotype: Possible read error: a much larger clone is one base away. The chain joins TRBV19 to TRBJ2-7; no definite D call. CDR1 LNHDA and CDR2 SQIVND come from the germline V gene (reference sequence). The CDR3 sequence is 14 residues long. Here the CDR3 DNA reads TGTGCCAGTAGTATCGCCCCCGCGGCGTACGAGCAGCACTTC. Translated: CASSIAPAAYEQHF.

The table lists this clonotype with many counts. The rearrangement links TRBV5-1 to TRBJ2-5, with 11 nucleotides matching TRBD2. Germline CDR1 and CDR2: SGHRS and YFSETQ. The CDR3 sequence is 16 residues long. J lost 2 bases, V lost 4 bases, and 7 bases had no gene match. CDR3 bases: TGCGCCAGCAGCGCAAGCTTAGCGGGAGGGCAAGAGACCCAGTACTTC. It encodes CASSASLAGGQETQYF. Variable domain in full (rest from reference TRBV5-1 and TRBJ2-5): KAGVTQTPRYLIKTRGQQVTLSCSPISGHRSVSWYQQTPGQGLQFLFEYFSETQRNKGNFPGRFSGRQFSNSRSEMNVSTLELGDSALYLCASSASLAGGQETQYFGPGTRLLVL.

The chain has TRBV4-1 and TRBJ1-2; D is ambiguous. Trimming removed 0 bases from V and 6 bases from J, with 17 bases in between. CDR3 length equals 16 residues. Germline V gives CDR1 MGHRA, CDR2 YSYEKL. The CDR3 DNA follows: TGCGCCAGCAGCCAAGAGAGGAGGGCAGGTGGTGATGGCTACACCTTC. Translated: CASSQERRAGGDGYTF.

This clonotype appeared a few times. The J gene is TRBJ1-4, the V gene TRBV3-1; 9 nucleotides align to TRBD1. The ends lost 6 bases at V and 7 bases at J; junction bases unmatched: 6. The CDR3 covers 14 residues. From germline, CDR1 is LGHDT and CDR2 YNNKEL (reference sequence). The CDR3 protein is CASRAGQGGEKLFF. The CDR3 nucleotides are TGTGCCAGCAGGGCGGGACAGGGAGGTGAAAAACTGTTTTTT. Full variable domain (rest looked up from reference TRBV3-1 and TRBJ1-4): DTAVSQTPKYLVTQMGNDKSIKCEQNLGHDTMYWYKQDSKKFLKIMFSYNNKELIINETVPNRFSPKSPDKAHLNLHINSLELGDSAVYFCASRAGQGGEKLFFGSGTQLSVL.

This clonotype was picked up many times. Here the CDR3 reads CASSQVLRTGKNYGYTF. The CDR3 nucleotides are TGCGCCAGCAGCCAGGTACTCCGGACAGGGAAGAACTATGGCTACACCTTC. The rearrangement uses TRBV4-1 and TRBJ1-2, with 8 bases lining up with TRBD1. V shed 3 bases, J shed 2 bases, and the junction held 11 bases outside the gene matches. Germline V gene sequence: CDR1 MGHRA, CDR2 YSYEKL. The CDR3 is made up of 17 amino acids.

This clonotype was recorded many times. The gene calls are TRBV12-3 or TRBV12-4 and TRBJ1-4, with TRBD1 identical over 8 bases. V lost 5 bases and J lost 5; bases outside the gene matches: 7. This CDR3 contains 15 residues. The CDR3 nucleotides read TGTGCCAGCAGTCCCTACAGGGGGATAAATGAAAAACTGTTTTTT. Its translation is CASSPYRGINEKLFF.

This clonotype was counted many times. The chain carries TRBV9 and TRBJ2-7; tentative D call: TRBD2 (6 bases). CDR1 is SGDLS and CDR2 is YYNGEE in the germline V gene. The CDR3 is made up of 15 amino acids. Trimming took off 4 bases at V and 5 bases at J, with 19 bases between the two ends. The DNA for the CDR3 is TGTGCCAGCAGCCCCGGCGCGGGAACCGCCAACGAGCAGTACTTC. Residues: CASSPGAGTANEQYF. Drawing the rest from reference TRBV9 and TRBJ2-7, the complete variable domain is DSGVTQTPKHLITATGQRVTLRCSPRSGDLSVYWYQQSLDQGLQFLIQYYNGEERAKGNILERFSAQQFPDLHSELNLSSLELGDSALYFCASSPGAGTANEQYFGPGTRLTVT.

Details on this clonotype: A much larger clone sits a single nucleotide away, making a read error possible. No conserved phenylalanine or tryptophan ends this CDR3, so it is likely a read error. The J gene is TRBJ2-3, the V gene TRBV20-1; no definite D call. This CDR3 is 14 amino acids long. In germline, CDR1 is DFQATT, CDR2 SNEGSKA (reference sequence). The germline V and J ends were trimmed by 1 base and 3 bases, with 11 bases remaining between them. The DNA of the CDR3 is TGCAGTGCTAGAGGTGGTAGGGTGACAGATACGCAGTATTTG. Residues: CSARGGRVTDTQYL.

The chain carries TRBV7-9 and TRBJ2-3; 8 bases are a match to TRBD2. J lost 4 bases, V lost 8 bases, and 20 bases had no gene match. In germline, CDR1 is SEHNR, CDR2 FQNEAQ (reference sequence). The CDR3 is made up of 18 amino acids. CDR3 region: CASQALVGTGGPADTQYF. CDR3 bases: TGTGCCAGCCAAGCTTTGGTCGGGACGGGAGGGCCGGCAGATACGCAGTATTTT.